The 12 T cell receptor beta chains in this list originate from one sample, sequenced in a study of T cells in Graves' hyperthyroidism and ophthalmopathy. The investigators amplified TCR beta CDR3 regions from RNA transcripts. The HTBI primer set served for first-round RT-PCR of the TCR CDR3. MiXCR, run by TCRdb on the multiplex PCR reads, gives a single entry per CDR3 protein. Of around 300,000 distinct CDR3 sequences in the sample, roughly 22% are singletons; the top ten hold around 64%. The sequenced sample consisted of blood. The receptors stem from a man aged 25 to 45 with Graves' ophthalmopathy.

V gene TRBV24-1 combines with J gene TRBJ1-1, with D unresolved. Per germline, CDR1 KGHDR and CDR2 SFDVKD. The V gene lost 5 bases and the J gene lost 2 bases, with 8 bases spanning the gap. This CDR3 region has 13 residues. CDR3 sequence: CATSARQNTEAFF. DNA of the CDR3: TGTGCCACCAGTGCTCGGCAAAACACTGAAGCTTTCTTT.

This clonotype has just a few counts. The chain joins TRBV27 to TRBJ2-5; D is undetermined. V was shortened by 7 bases and J by 5 bases, with 8 bases between the two germline ends. This CDR3 has 11 residues. The germline CDR1 and CDR2 sequences are MNHEY and SMNVEV (reference sequence). The CDR3 sequence: CASKRSETQYF. The CDR3 DNA is TGTGCCAGCAAACGTTCTGAGACCCAGTACTTC.

The V gene is TRBV28, the J gene TRBJ2-5; no clear D. In germline, CDR1 is MDHEN, CDR2 SYDVKM. The CDR3 runs 13 residues. V was shortened by 7 bases and J by 5 bases, with 14 bases between the two germline ends. In DNA, the CDR3 is TGTGCCAGCACCGCATCGAACATGGAGACCCAGTACTTC. Amino acids: CASTASNMETQYF.

The genes are TRBV7-9 and TRBJ1-2; D might be TRBD1 (5 bases). The V gene's germline CDR1 is SEHNR and CDR2 FQNEAQ (reference sequence). The CDR3 totals 14 residues. V shed 4 bases and J shed 8 bases, with 17 bases lying between them. The CDR3 DNA is TGTGCCAGCAGCTCCCGGGGGGGGTACAAGGGCTACACCTTC. Translating it yields CASSSRGGYKGYTF. The full variable domain, rest sourced from reference TRBV7-9 and TRBJ1-2, is DTGVSQNPRHKITKRGQNVTFRCDPISEHNRLYWYRQTLGQGPEFLTYFQNEAQLEKSRLLSDRFSAERPKGSFSTLEIQRTEQGDSAMYLCASSSRGGYKGYTFGSGTRLTVV.

There are many counts of this clonotype. V usage is TRBV5-1 and J usage is TRBJ2-1; TRBD2 might be the D (5 bases). CDR3 size: 13 residues. Trimming cost V 6 bases and J 7 bases, with 14 bases left between them. CDR1 is SGHRS, CDR2 YFSETQ, per germline. The CDR3 sequence: CASTDRTGNEQFF. The CDR3 bases are TGCGCCAGCACCGACCGTACGGGGAATGAGCAGTTCTTC.

There are many counts of this clonotype. The chain has TRBV4-1 and TRBJ2-2, with TRBD2 identical over 10 bases. CDR3 length equals 16 residues. CDR1 is MGHRA and CDR2 is YSYEKL in the germline V gene. J was trimmed by 6 bases and V by 6 bases; bases with no gene match: 10. CDR3 amino acids: CASRTTAGGPAGELFF. The CDR3 coding sequence is TGCGCCAGCAGAACTACAGCGGGAGGGCCTGCCGGGGAGCTGTTTTTT.

This clonotype came up many times. V gene TRBV29-1 combines with J gene TRBJ2-1; D gene uncertain. The CDR3 is 9 residues long. V dropped 4 bases and J dropped 8 bases, with 3 bases sitting between them. Germline V gene sequence: CDR1 SQVTM, CDR2 ANQGSEA. DNA of the CDR3: TGCAGCGTTGGCTATGAGCAGTTCTTC. It translates to CSVGYEQFF.

The chain couples TRBV20-1 to TRBJ2-5; unclear D gene. Germline V gene sequence: CDR1 DFQATT, CDR2 SNEGSKA (reference sequence). The CDR3 consists of 12 residues. The ends were cut back, 5 bases at V and 1 base at J, with 8 bases in the middle. Here the CDR3 DNA reads TGCAGTGCTCACGCCCTCCAAGAGACCCAGTACTTC. This sequence encodes CSAHALQETQYF.

This clonotype was seen many times. V usage is TRBV20-1 and J usage is TRBJ2-3; 12 nucleotides align to TRBD2. The CDR3 is 16 residues long. J lost 0 bases, V lost 3 bases, and 4 bases had no gene match. The germline V gene has CDR1 DFQATT and CDR2 SNEGSKA (reference sequence). For the CDR3, the DNA is TGCAGTGCTAGTATCCTAGCGGGAGGGAGCACAGATACGCAGTATTTT. It codes for CSASILAGGSTDTQYF.

A few counts support this clonotype. V gene TRBV29-1 combines with J gene TRBJ2-1; TRBD2 agrees at 8 bases. Germline V CDR1 and CDR2: SQVTM, ANQGSEA. Trimming at V came to 6 bases and at J to 7 bases, leaving 11 bases not matched to a gene. This CDR3 has 14 residues. The CDR3 here is CSVQPGLVGNEQFF. Here the CDR3 DNA reads TGCAGCGTGCAACCGGGACTAGTCGGAAATGAGCAGTTCTTC.

Details on this clonotype: This may stem from a read error, because a much larger clone lies one nucleotide away. The chain employs TRBV28 and TRBJ2-7; possibly TRBD1 or TRBD2 for D (5 bases each). Germline lookup yields CDR1 MDHEN and CDR2 SYDVKM. V lost 6 bases and J lost 0, with 9 bases in between. This CDR3 comprises 13 residues. The CDR3 sequence is CASRGTISYEQYF. The CDR3 DNA sequence: TGTGCCAGCAGAGGGACCATCTCCTACGAGCAGTACTTC.

This clonotype was seen repeatedly, ten times or more. V and J are TRBV5-4 and TRBJ1-2, with unresolved D. Germline V gene lookup returns CDR1 SGHNT and CDR2 YYREEE (reference sequence). This CDR3 has 14 residues. The V end lost 0 bases, the J end lost 7 bases, and 13 bases lay between the germline ends. CDR3 sequence: CASSLDPTSLGYTF. For the CDR3, the DNA is TGTGCCAGCAGCTTGGATCCTACAAGCCTTGGCTACACCTTC.